This T cell receptor (beta chain) was recorded in a study of T cells after posttransplantation cyclophosphamide. General study results and limits: Recipient CMV seropositivity and CMV reactivation strongly tracked TRB clonality. Tissue-infiltrating T cells from skin or gut overlapped little with blood T cells.

Assay used: immunoSEQ multiplex PCR; TCRdb lists only in-frame clones, some missing. The table records some 47,000 clones, around 83% of them present only once. In this sample, this clone is large. Its antigen is as yet unknown. This sequence originates from a man aged 25 to 40 with a blood cancer, CMV-positive, and with a related stem cell donor. Material for sequencing was PBMCs.

CDR3 loop: CASSEGTSVGRDEQFF. The CDR3 nucleotides are TGTGCCAGCAGTGAAGGGACTAGCGTGGGACGGGATGAGCAGTTCTTC. The chain recombines TRBV6-4 with TRBJ2-1; TRBD2 agrees at 10 bases. The CDR3 sequence is 16 residues long. Germline CDR1 MRHNA, CDR2 SNTAGT. After removal of 3 bases from V and 8 bases from J, the junction contained 10 bases not matched to a gene.